The 25 T cell receptor beta chains below were found in one sample sequenced in a study of blood T cell repertoires in COVID-19. The assay was immunoSEQ multiplex PCR, and TCRdb's table has in-frame clones only and misses some. The sample includes around 100,000 clones, approximately 89% of them seen just once. Sequenced input: peripheral blood. Receptors originate from a woman older than 75 in a cohort sampled during active COVID-19.

The table lists this clone with a count of one. The CDR3 region has the DNA TGTGCCATCAGTATAACTGGACAGGGGGGGAACTATGGCTACACCTTC. It translates to CAISITGQGGNYGYTF. The genes are TRBV10-3 and TRBJ1-2; 10 nucleotides align to TRBD1. The germline V gene has CDR1 ENHRY and CDR2 SYGVKD. The CDR3 consists of 16 residues. J gave up 2 bases and V 5 bases, and 8 bases lay outside the gene matches.

This clone was seen more than once but under ten times. The chain links TRBV14 to TRBJ2-7; D unclear. There are 14 residues in the CDR3. V was trimmed by 1 base and J by 2 bases, leaving 9 bases between them. Germline loops: CDR1 SGHDN, CDR2 FVKESK. CDR3 residues: CASSQASPTYEQYF. The CDR3 DNA is TGTGCCAGCAGCCAAGCGAGTCCGACCTACGAGCAGTACTTC.

The rearrangement uses TRBV27 and TRBJ2-1, with 8 bases fitting TRBD1. The CDR3 length is 15 residues. Losses at the gene ends were 6 bases for V and 4 bases for J; bases not matched to a gene: 8. Germline V lookup: CDR1 MNHEY, CDR2 SMNVEV (reference sequence). The CDR3 region has the DNA TGTGCCAGCAGCCTCAGACAGGGGACTTACAATGAGCAGTTCTTC. Protein sequence: CASSLRQGTYNEQFF.

The chain employs TRBV2 and TRBJ1-1; D unclear. The CDR3 runs 12 residues. V was cut by 6 bases and J by 8 bases, with 13 bases left in between. Germline V gene data show CDR1 as SNHLY and CDR2 as FYNNEI. CDR3 residues: CASSLRDLEAFF. The DNA of the CDR3 is TGTGCCAGCAGCCTCCGGGATCTAGAAGCTTTCTTT.

J is TRBJ1-3 and V is TRBV5-1; D not resolved. V was trimmed by 0 bases and J by 3 bases, leaving 7 bases between them. This CDR3 is built from 14 residues. CDR1 SGHRS and CDR2 YFSETQ come from the germline V gene. CDR3 DNA sequence: TGCGCCAGCAGCTTGGCGGGGTATGGAAACACCATATATTTT. Protein sequence: CASSLAGYGNTIYF.

The rearrangement links TRBV5-1 to TRBJ2-1, with TRBD2 identical over 8 bases. From germline, CDR1 is SGHRS and CDR2 YFSETQ. V lost 4 bases to trimming and J lost 2 bases; unmatched junction nucleotides: 8. There are 16 residues in the CDR3. The CDR3 sequence is CASSPDPSGPYNEQFF. In DNA form, the CDR3 reads TGCGCCAGCAGCCCAGACCCTAGCGGGCCCTACAATGAGCAGTTCTTC.

The table lists this clone with a few counts. The V and J genes are TRBV5-1 and TRBJ1-6; D uncertain. Germline lookup yields CDR1 SGHRS and CDR2 YFSETQ. V lost 0 bases to trimming and J lost 13 bases, with 11 bases between them. The CDR3 runs 13 residues. The CDR3 protein is CASSLAVDGPLHF. CDR3 sequence (DNA): TGCGCCAGCAGCTTGGCAGTTGACGGGCCCCTCCACTTT.

The J gene is TRBJ2-7, the V gene TRBV7-6; 16 bases align to TRBD2. The ends lost 0 bases at V and 0 bases at J; junction bases unmatched: 5. The CDR3 has 19 residues. The V gene's germline CDR1 is SGHVS and CDR2 FNYEAQ. CDR3 sequence (DNA): TGTGCCAGCAGCTTAGCGGAGGGACTAGCGGGAGGGCCCTCCTACGAGCAGTACTTC. Translation gives CASSLAEGLAGGPSYEQYF.

This chain joins TRBV5-1 and TRBJ2-1; TRBD1 might be the D (6 bases). CDR1 and CDR2 from the germline V gene are SGHRS and YFSETQ. The V gene lost 0 bases and the J gene lost 9 bases, with 13 bases spanning the gap. This CDR3 has 14 amino acids. The CDR3 DNA reads TGCGCCAGCAGCTTGGAACAGGGCGTCGGTGAGCAGTTCTTC. This codes for CASSLEQGVGEQFF.

The chain recombines TRBV2 with TRBJ2-3, with D perhaps matching TRBD1 (6 bases). CDR1 is SNHLY and CDR2 is FYNNEI in the germline V gene. This CDR3 spans 15 amino acids. Trimming removed 6 bases from V and 0 bases from J, with 13 bases in between. The CDR3 nucleotides read TGTGCCAGCAGAACAGGGTACTCTAGCACAGATACGCAGTATTTT. This translates into CASRTGYSSTDTQYF.

This clone was seen a few times. This chain links TRBV9 with TRBJ1-1; D is unclear. V lost 2 bases to trimming and J lost 6 bases, with 11 bases between them. The CDR3 spans 13 residues. Germline CDR1 and CDR2: SGDLS and YYNGEE. CDR3 sequence: CASSVGVQAEAFF. In nucleotides, the CDR3 is TGTGCCAGCAGCGTCGGGGTCCAGGCTGAAGCTTTCTTT.

The J gene is TRBJ2-5, the V gene TRBV9; D is perhaps TRBD1 (6 bases). Germline-derived CDR1 and CDR2 are SGDLS and YYNGEE. This CDR3 has 13 amino acids. Trimming stripped 4 bases from V and 5 bases from J, with 12 bases between. CDR3 nucleotides: TGTGCCAGCAGCACCAGGGGTTTCGAGACCCAGTACTTC. Translated, it gives CASSTRGFETQYF. Variable domain in full (rest from reference TRBV9 and TRBJ2-5): DSGVTQTPKHLITATGQRVTLRCSPRSGDLSVYWYQQSLDQGLQFLIQYYNGEERAKGNILERFSAQQFPDLHSELNLSSLELGDSALYFCASSTRGFETQYFGPGTRLLVL.

The rearrangement links TRBV21-1 to TRBJ1-4; TRBD1 is the table's D call and was not checked against the DNA. TRBV21-1 is a pseudogene locus. CDR3 length equals 21 residues. The CDR3 sequence is CASSKDGIEDRGCGPNEKLFF. The CDR3 nucleotides are TGTGCCAGCAGCAAAGATGGCATAGAGGACAGGGGATGTGGGCCTAATGAAAAACTGTTTTTT.

A few counts support this clone. The chain recombines TRBV4-2 with TRBJ1-4; unclear D gene. This CDR3 region has 16 residues. Germline V gene lookup returns CDR1 LGHNA and CDR2 YNFKEQ. V was pared by 1 base and J by 5 bases, with 14 bases between. The chain's CDR3 is CASSQVRGTLNEKLFF. Here the CDR3 DNA reads TGTGCCAGCAGCCAAGTTCGGGGAACGTTGAATGAAAAACTGTTTTTT.

This sequence joins TRBV15 and TRBJ2-7, with 7 bases that match TRBD1. The CDR3 runs to 14 residues. Germline CDR1 and CDR2: LNHNV and YYDKDF (reference sequence). With 3 bases clipped from V and 6 bases from J, the junction kept 8 bases outside the gene matches. The CDR3 reads CATSRVMTGSEQYF. As DNA, the CDR3 is TGTGCCACCAGCAGGGTTATGACAGGGTCCGAGCAGTACTTC. The entire variable domain, with the rest obtained from reference TRBV15 and TRBJ2-7, is as follows: DAMVIQNPRYQVTQFGKPVTLSCSQTLNHNVMYWYQQKSSQAPKLLFHYYDKDFNNEADTPDNFQSRRPNTSFCFLDIRSPGLGDTAMYLCATSRVMTGSEQYFGPGTRLTVT.

J is TRBJ2-3 and V is TRBV9; TRBD2 matches at 7 bases. This CDR3 is 16 amino acids long. The junction had 10 bases not matched to a gene; V was cut back by 0 bases and J by 6 bases. CDR1 is SGDLS, CDR2 YYNGEE, per germline. The DNA for the CDR3 is TGTGCCAGCAGCGTAGCTGAGGGAGGGGTGGGGGATACGCAGTATTTT. Its protein is CASSVAEGGVGDTQYF.

The CDR3 bases are TGTGCCAGCAGTCATACTAGCGGGAGGGTGAATGAGCAGTTCTTC. Its translation: CASSHTSGRVNEQFF. This chain connects TRBV28 to TRBJ2-1; 13 bases are shared with TRBD2. Germline V gives CDR1 MDHEN, CDR2 SYDVKM. V shed 5 bases and J 7 bases; nucleotides not matched to a gene: 5. This CDR3 has 15 amino acids.

The J gene is TRBJ2-3, the V gene TRBV6-5; 12 positions match TRBD2. In germline, CDR1 is MNHEY, CDR2 SVGAGI. The CDR3 has 15 amino acids. With 7 bases clipped from V and 3 bases from J, the junction kept 5 bases outside the gene matches. The CDR3 bases are TGTGCCAGCACTACGACTAGCGGGAGTACAGATACGCAGTATTTT. This gives the protein CASTTTSGSTDTQYF.

The rearrangement links TRBV6-5 to TRBJ1-1, with D possibly TRBD1 on 6 matching bases. V was pared by 5 bases and J by 0 bases, with 13 bases between. CDR1 and CDR2 (germline): MNHEY, SVGAGI. The CDR3 length is 15 residues. DNA of the CDR3: TGTGCCAGCAGTCCTCCAAGGGGGATGAACACTGAAGCTTTCTTT. This codes for CASSPPRGMNTEAFF.

V gene TRBV7-2 combines with J gene TRBJ1-1; D unresolved. The V gene lost 1 base and the J gene lost 5 bases, with 8 bases spanning the gap. Germline assignment: CDR1 SGHTA and CDR2 FQGNSA. The CDR3 is made up of 13 amino acids. The CDR3 loop is CASSLGAATEAFF. CDR3 DNA sequence: TGTGCCAGCAGCTTAGGGGCTGCGACTGAAGCTTTCTTT.

The chain recombines TRBV7-9 with TRBJ1-6; D not certain. The germline gives CDR1 SEHNR, CDR2 FQNEAQ (reference sequence). The V gene lost 8 bases and the J gene lost 7 bases, with 12 bases spanning the gap. There are 13 residues in the CDR3. The CDR3 region is CASLMSQNSPLHF. The CDR3 nucleotides read TGTGCCAGCTTAATGAGCCAAAATTCACCCCTCCACTTT.

This clone was found once. The chain has TRBV6-1 and TRBJ2-3; D may be TRBD2 (7 bases). Trimming pared 0 bases from V and 0 bases from J, leaving 10 bases between. The CDR3 consists of 16 residues. CDR1 and CDR2 from the germline V gene are MNHNS and SASEGT. The CDR3 nucleotides are TGTGCCAGCAGTGAAGCGGGGGGGGCAAGCACAGATACGCAGTATTTT. This translates into CASSEAGGASTDTQYF.

J is TRBJ1-4 and V is TRBV4-1, with D uncertain. The CDR3 loop spans 15 amino acids. Germline lookup yields CDR1 MGHRA and CDR2 YSYEKL. Trimming shortened V by 0 bases and J by 10 bases, and 15 bases separated the two germline ends. The DNA for the CDR3 is TGCGCCAGCAGCCAAGATCAGGCGCTTGGAGGAAAACTGTTTTTT. As protein: CASSQDQALGGKLFF.

CDR3 amino acids: CASSSSGRVSNQPQHF. The CDR3 region has the DNA TGTGCCAGCAGCTCCTCGGGCAGGGTGAGCAATCAGCCCCAGCATTTT. The chain employs TRBV5-6 and TRBJ1-5; possibly TRBD1 for D (5 bases). Germline-derived CDR1 and CDR2 are SGHDT and YYEEEE. This CDR3 region has 16 residues. V was cut by 3 bases and J by 1 base, with 14 bases left in between.

The V gene is TRBV5-6, the J gene TRBJ1-6; D might be TRBD1 (5 bases). This CDR3 spans 13 amino acids. Germline V gene sequence: CDR1 SGHDT, CDR2 YYEEEE. V lost 0 bases and J lost 10, with 8 bases in between. This CDR3 is CASSLDQGSPLHF. The CDR3 DNA is TGTGCCAGCAGCTTGGATCAGGGATCACCCCTCCACTTT.